These 12 T cell receptor beta chains originate from one sample sequenced in a study of patients and donors after allogeneic stem cell transplantation. TCRdb reanalysed the RT-PCR reads using MiXCR and keeps one entry per CDR3 protein. The sample shows over 150,000 distinct CDR3 sequences, roughly 40% of them seen only once. Source material: blood, either unsorted or a sorted T cell fraction (not recorded which). Receptors were obtained from a human donor who was either an allogeneic HSCT recipient or a stem cell or donor lymphocyte infusion donor (not recorded which). It is not recorded whose cells these are; they may come from a transplant donor.

V usage is TRBV5-6 and J usage is TRBJ2-1; 7 bases agree with TRBD1. Unmatched junction bases numbered 11, after V lost 3 bases and J lost 5 bases. The CDR3 is made up of 16 amino acids. In germline, CDR1 is SGHDT, CDR2 YYEEEE. This CDR3 is CASSYLGTEINNEQFF. For the CDR3, the DNA is TGTGCCAGCAGCTATCTTGGGACAGAGATTAACAATGAGCAGTTCTTC.

This chain connects TRBV7-9 to TRBJ1-1, with D perhaps matching TRBD1 (5 bases). Deletions cut 0 bases from V and 5 bases from J, with 10 bases between. Germline V gene sequence: CDR1 SEHNR, CDR2 FQNEAQ (reference sequence). The CDR3 contains 14 residues. The CDR3 region is CASSLALQGTEAFF. The CDR3 region has the DNA TGTGCCAGCAGCTTAGCACTCCAGGGAACTGAAGCTTTCTTT.

This clonotype has just a few counts. This rearrangement joins TRBV27 to TRBJ2-1; 7 bases fit TRBD2. The J segment lost 5 bases and the V segment lost 4 bases, leaving 5 bases of the junction unmatched. This CDR3 spans 14 amino acids. CDR1 MNHEY and CDR2 SMNVEV come from the germline V gene (reference sequence). DNA of the CDR3: TGTGCCAGCAGTTCTCGACTAGCACACAATGAGCAGTTCTTC. This translates into CASSSRLAHNEQFF.

The chain employs TRBV18 and TRBJ1-2; D is unresolved. The germline V gene encodes CDR1 KGHSH and CDR2 LQKENI. V was trimmed by 1 base and J by 1 base, leaving 7 bases between them. The CDR3 contains 14 residues. The CDR3 protein is CASSPQPSNYGYTF. In DNA form, the CDR3 reads TGTGCCAGCTCACCACAGCCGAGTAACTATGGCTACACCTTC.

The chain uses TRBV7-9 and TRBJ2-6; D gene unclear. CDR1 and CDR2 from the germline V gene are SEHNR and FQNEAQ (reference sequence). Trimming took 5 bases from V and 2 from J, leaving 4 bases between them. The CDR3 consists of 13 residues. CDR3 DNA: TGTGCCAGCAGCCCCCCTGGGGCCAACGTCCTGACTTTC. Translating gives CASSPPGANVLTF.

The V gene is TRBV10-3, the J gene TRBJ2-7, with 7 positions matching TRBD2. This CDR3 contains 16 residues. Germline V gene lookup returns CDR1 ENHRY and CDR2 SYGVKD. V was clipped by 2 bases and J by 0 bases; unmatched bases: 7. The CDR3, as DNA: TGTGCCATCAGTGAGAACTCGGGGGGAAGCTCCTACGAGCAGTACTTC. Encoded protein: CAISENSGGSSYEQYF.

The chain links TRBV9 to TRBJ2-7; 8 bases are a match to TRBD2. The J segment lost 5 bases and the V segment lost 0 bases, leaving 13 bases of the junction unmatched. The V gene's germline CDR1 is SGDLS and CDR2 YYNGEE. CDR3 length: 17 amino acids. CDR3 in DNA: TGTGCCAGCAGCGTAGGGCTAGCGGGCGTACTGGGGCACGAGCAGTACTTC. Translating gives CASSVGLAGVLGHEQYF.

This clonotype was recorded a few times. The chain employs TRBV7-9 and TRBJ1-1; no clear D. Trimming removed 4 bases from V and 0 bases from J, with 12 bases in between. CDR1 and CDR2 (germline): SEHNR, FQNEAQ (reference sequence). This CDR3 is 15 amino acids long. As DNA, the CDR3 is TGTGCCAGCAGCTCGCCGACACACGTGAACACTGAAGCTTTCTTT. Translated, it gives CASSSPTHVNTEAFF.

The V call is TRBV7-9, the J call TRBJ1-5; a weak D match, TRBD1 (6 bases). The CDR3 is 14 residues long. V dropped 2 bases and J dropped 2 bases, with 7 bases sitting between them. Germline CDR1 reads SEHNR; CDR2 reads FQNEAQ (reference sequence). The CDR3 region has the DNA TGTGCCAGCAGCTTACCAGGGGGCAATCAGCCCCAGCATTTT. As protein: CASSLPGGNQPQHF.

The sample holds a few counts of this clonotype. This chain links TRBV2 with TRBJ1-4, with no clear D. Germline values: CDR1 SNHLY, CDR2 FYNNEI. V lost 6 bases, J lost 1 base, and 15 bases lay in between. The CDR3 contains 16 residues. The CDR3 protein is CASSGEEGVTNEKLFF. The CDR3 region has the DNA TGTGCCAGCAGCGGAGAGGAGGGAGTAACTAATGAAAAACTGTTTTTT. The variable domain in full, with the rest retrieved from reference TRBV2 and TRBJ1-4, is EPEVTQTPSHQVTQMGQEVILRCVPISNHLYFYWYRQILGQKVEFLVSFYNNEISEKSEIFDDQFSVERPDGSNFTLKIRSTKLEDSAMYFCASSGEEGVTNEKLFFGSGTQLSVL.

The chain couples TRBV7-2 to TRBJ1-4; D unresolved. This CDR3 is built from 15 residues. Trimming stripped 1 base from V and 6 bases from J, with 12 bases between. CDR1 is SGHTA and CDR2 is FQGNSA in the germline V gene. CDR3 sequence reads: CASSLVQSWDEKLFF. The CDR3 nucleotides are TGTGCCAGCAGCTTAGTTCAGTCTTGGGATGAAAAACTGTTTTTT. Drawing the rest from reference TRBV7-2 and TRBJ1-4, the complete variable domain is GAGVSQSPSNKVTEKGKDVELRCDPISGHTALYWYRQSLGQGLEFLIYFQGNSAPDKSGLPSDRFSAERTGGSVSTLTIQRTQQEDSAVYLCASSLVQSWDEKLFFGSGTQLSVL.

This clonotype was observed a few times. The rearrangement links TRBV27 to TRBJ2-3; D possibly corresponds to TRBD2 (5 bases). CDR3 length: 17 amino acids. V was trimmed by 0 bases and J by 0 bases, leaving 13 bases between them. Germline lookup yields CDR1 MNHEY and CDR2 SMNVEV (reference sequence). The CDR3 nucleotides are TGTGCCAGCAGTTTATCGGGCTCCGGGATTAGCACAGATACGCAGTATTTT. Protein sequence: CASSLSGSGISTDTQYF.